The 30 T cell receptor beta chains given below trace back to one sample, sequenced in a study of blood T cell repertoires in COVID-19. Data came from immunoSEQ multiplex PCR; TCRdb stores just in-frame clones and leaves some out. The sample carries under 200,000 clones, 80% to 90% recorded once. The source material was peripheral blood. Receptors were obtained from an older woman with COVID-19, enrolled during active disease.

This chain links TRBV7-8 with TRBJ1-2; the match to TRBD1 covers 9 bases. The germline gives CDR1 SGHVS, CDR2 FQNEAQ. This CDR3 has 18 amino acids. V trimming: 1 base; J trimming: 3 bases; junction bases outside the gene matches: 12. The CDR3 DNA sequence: TGTGCCAGCAGCTTAGGAGTGACAGGGGGACGGGTGGACTATGGCTACACCTTC. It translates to CASSLGVTGGRVDYGYTF. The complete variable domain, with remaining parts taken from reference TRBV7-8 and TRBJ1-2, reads GAGVSQSPRYKVAKRGQDVALRCDPISGHVSLFWYQQALGQGPEFLTYFQNEAQLDKSGLPSDRFFAERPEGSVSTLKIQRTQQEDSAVYLCASSLGVTGGRVDYGYTFGSGTRLTVV.

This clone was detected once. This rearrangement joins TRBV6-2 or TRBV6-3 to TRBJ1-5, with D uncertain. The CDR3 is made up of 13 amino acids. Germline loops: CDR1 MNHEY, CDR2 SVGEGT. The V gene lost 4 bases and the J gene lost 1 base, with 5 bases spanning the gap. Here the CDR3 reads CASSFPSNQPQHF. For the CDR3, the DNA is TGTGCCAGCAGTTTCCCGAGCAATCAGCCCCAGCATTTT.

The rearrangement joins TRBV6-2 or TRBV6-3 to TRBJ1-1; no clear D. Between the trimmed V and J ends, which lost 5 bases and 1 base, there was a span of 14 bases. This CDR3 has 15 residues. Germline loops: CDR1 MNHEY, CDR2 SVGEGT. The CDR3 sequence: CASSPRGRGNTEAFF. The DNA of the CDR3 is TGTGCCAGCAGTCCCCGCGGCCGGGGGAACACTGAAGCTTTCTTT.

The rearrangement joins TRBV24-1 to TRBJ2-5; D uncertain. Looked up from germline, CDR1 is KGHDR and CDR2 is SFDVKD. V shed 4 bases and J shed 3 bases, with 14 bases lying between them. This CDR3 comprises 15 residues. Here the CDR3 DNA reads TGTGCCACCAGTGACGCCTTTTTCGACAAAGAGACCCAGTACTTC. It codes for CATSDAFFDKETQYF.

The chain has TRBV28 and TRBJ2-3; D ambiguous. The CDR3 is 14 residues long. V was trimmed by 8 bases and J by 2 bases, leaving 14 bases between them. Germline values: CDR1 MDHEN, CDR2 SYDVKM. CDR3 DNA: TGTGCCAGCTTTGATGTGGAGAACACAGATACGCAGTATTTT. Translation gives CASFDVENTDTQYF. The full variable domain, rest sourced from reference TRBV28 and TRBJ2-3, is DVKVTQSSRYLVKRTGEKVFLECVQDMDHENMFWYRQDPGLGLRLIYFSYDVKMKEKGDIPEGYSVSREKKERFSLILESASTNQTSMYLCASFDVENTDTQYFGPGTRLTVL.

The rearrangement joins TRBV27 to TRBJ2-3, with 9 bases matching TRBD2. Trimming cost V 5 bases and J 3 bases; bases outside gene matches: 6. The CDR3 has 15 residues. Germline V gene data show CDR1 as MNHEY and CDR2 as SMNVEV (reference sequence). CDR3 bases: TGTGCCAGCAGTCCTTTAGCGGGAGTGACAGATACGCAGTATTTT. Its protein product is CASSPLAGVTDTQYF.

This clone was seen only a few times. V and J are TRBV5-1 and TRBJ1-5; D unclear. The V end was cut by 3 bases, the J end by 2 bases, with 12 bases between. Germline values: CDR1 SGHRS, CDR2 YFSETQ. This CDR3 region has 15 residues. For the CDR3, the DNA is TGCGCCAGCAGCTCGACTGGCCTAGGCAATCAGCCCCAGCATTTT. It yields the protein CASSSTGLGNQPQHF.

The CDR3 spells CASSLGVGAGTSGNFLSDTQYF. CDR3 bases: TGTGCCAGCAGCTTAGGAGTTGGAGCGGGGACTAGCGGGAATTTCCTCTCAGATACGCAGTATTTT. The chain has TRBV7-8 and TRBJ2-3; 13 bases fit TRBD2. The germline V gene encodes CDR1 SGHVS and CDR2 FQNEAQ. The CDR3 covers 22 residues. V lost 1 base and J lost 4; bases outside the gene matches: 20. Full variable domain (remainder filled in from reference TRBV7-8 and TRBJ2-3): GAGVSQSPRYKVAKRGQDVALRCDPISGHVSLFWYQQALGQGPEFLTYFQNEAQLDKSGLPSDRFFAERPEGSVSTLKIQRTQQEDSAVYLCASSLGVGAGTSGNFLSDTQYFGPGTRLTVL.

The CDR3 is CASSPNRDRTEAFF. In nucleotides, the CDR3 is TGTGCCAGCTCACCAAATCGGGATCGAACTGAAGCTTTCTTT. V usage is TRBV18 and J usage is TRBJ1-1; D ambiguous. The V gene lost 2 bases and the J gene lost 5 bases, with 12 bases spanning the gap. Germline CDR1 KGHSH, CDR2 LQKENI. The CDR3 is 14 residues long.

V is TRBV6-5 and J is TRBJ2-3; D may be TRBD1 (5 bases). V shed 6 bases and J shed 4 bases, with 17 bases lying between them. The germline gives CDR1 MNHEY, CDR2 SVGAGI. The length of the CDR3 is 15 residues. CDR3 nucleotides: TGTGCCAGCAGGCAGCGTGGGGCCTTTGCAGATACGCAGTATTTT. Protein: CASRQRGAFADTQYF.

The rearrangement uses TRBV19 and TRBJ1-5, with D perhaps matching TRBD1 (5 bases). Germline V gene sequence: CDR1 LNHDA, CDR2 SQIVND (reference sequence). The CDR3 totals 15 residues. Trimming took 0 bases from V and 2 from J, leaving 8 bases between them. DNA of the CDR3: TGTGCCAGTAGTATAGACGGGGGGGGCAATCAGCCCCAGCATTTT. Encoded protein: CASSIDGGGNQPQHF. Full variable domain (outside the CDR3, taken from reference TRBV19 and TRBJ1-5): DGGITQSPKYLFRKEGQNVTLSCEQNLNHDAMYWYRQDPGQGLRLIYYSQIVNDFQKGDIAEGYSVSREKKESFPLTVTSAQKNPTAFYLCASSIDGGGNQPQHFGDGTRLSIL.

This CDR3 reads CASSIFLASRQETQYF. The CDR3 DNA reads as TGCGCCAGCAGCATTTTTTTAGCGTCGAGGCAAGAGACCCAGTACTTC. V and J are TRBV4-1 and TRBJ2-5; D is possibly TRBD2 (5 bases). Germline assignment: CDR1 MGHRA and CDR2 YSYEKL. The V end was cut by 5 bases, the J end by 2 bases, with 18 bases between. This CDR3 has 16 amino acids.

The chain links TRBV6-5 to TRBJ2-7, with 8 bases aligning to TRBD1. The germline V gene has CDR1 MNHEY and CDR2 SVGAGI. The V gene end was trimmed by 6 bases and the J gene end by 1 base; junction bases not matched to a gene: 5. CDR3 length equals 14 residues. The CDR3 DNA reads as TGTGCCAGCAGATTAGGACAGGGATCCTACGAGCAGTACTTC. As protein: CASRLGQGSYEQYF.

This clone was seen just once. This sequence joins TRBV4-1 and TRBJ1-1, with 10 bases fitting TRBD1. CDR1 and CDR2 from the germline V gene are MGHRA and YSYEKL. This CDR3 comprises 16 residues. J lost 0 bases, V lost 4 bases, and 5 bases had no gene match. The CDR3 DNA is TGCGCCAGCAGCCTTTCCGGGACAGGGGTGAACACTGAAGCTTTCTTT. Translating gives CASSLSGTGVNTEAFF.

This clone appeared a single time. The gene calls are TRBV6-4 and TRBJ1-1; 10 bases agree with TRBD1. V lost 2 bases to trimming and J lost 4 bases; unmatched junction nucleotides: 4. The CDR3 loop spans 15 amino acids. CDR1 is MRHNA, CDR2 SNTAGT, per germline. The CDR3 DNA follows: TGTGCCAGCAGTGACACAGGGACAGGGGTCACTGAAGCTTTCTTT. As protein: CASSDTGTGVTEAFF.

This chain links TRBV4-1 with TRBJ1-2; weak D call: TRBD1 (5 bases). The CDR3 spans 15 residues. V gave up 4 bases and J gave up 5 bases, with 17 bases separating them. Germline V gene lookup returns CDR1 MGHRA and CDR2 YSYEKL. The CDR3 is CASSRDKWGTYGYTF. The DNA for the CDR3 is TGCGCCAGCAGCCGCGATAAATGGGGGACTTATGGCTACACCTTC.

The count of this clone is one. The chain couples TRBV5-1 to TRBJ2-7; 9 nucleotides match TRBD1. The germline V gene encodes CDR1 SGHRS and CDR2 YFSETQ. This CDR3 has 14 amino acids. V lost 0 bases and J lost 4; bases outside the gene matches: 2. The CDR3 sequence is CASSLDRGLYEQYF. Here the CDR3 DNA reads TGCGCCAGCAGCTTGGACAGGGGGCTATACGAGCAGTACTTC.

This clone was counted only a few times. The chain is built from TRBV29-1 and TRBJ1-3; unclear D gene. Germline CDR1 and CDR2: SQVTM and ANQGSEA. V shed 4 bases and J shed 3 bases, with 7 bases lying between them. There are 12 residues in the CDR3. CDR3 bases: TGCAGCGTTGCTCGGGATGGAAACACCATATATTTT. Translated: CSVARDGNTIYF.

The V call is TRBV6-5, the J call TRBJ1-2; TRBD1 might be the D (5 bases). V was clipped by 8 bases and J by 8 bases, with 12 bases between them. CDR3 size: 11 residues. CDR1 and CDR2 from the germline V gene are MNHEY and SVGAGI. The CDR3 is CASRGYLGYTF. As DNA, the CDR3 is TGTGCCAGCCGGGGGTACTTGGGCTACACCTTC.

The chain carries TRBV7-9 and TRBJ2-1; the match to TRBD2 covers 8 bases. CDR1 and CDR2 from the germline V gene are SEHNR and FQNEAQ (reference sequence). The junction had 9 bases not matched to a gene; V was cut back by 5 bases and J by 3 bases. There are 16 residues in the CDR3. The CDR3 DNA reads TGTGCCAGCAGCGAACCGACTAGCGCTATCTACAATGAGCAGTTCTTC. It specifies CASSEPTSAIYNEQFF.

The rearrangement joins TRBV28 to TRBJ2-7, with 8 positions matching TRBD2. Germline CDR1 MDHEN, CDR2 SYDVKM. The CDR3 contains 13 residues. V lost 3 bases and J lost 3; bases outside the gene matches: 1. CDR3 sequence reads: CASSLAGGYEQYF. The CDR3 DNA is TGTGCCAGCAGTTTGGCGGGGGGCTACGAGCAGTACTTC.

For the CDR3, the DNA is TGTGCCACCAGTGACAGGACAGGGGGATCGAATCAGCCCCAGCATTTT. This translates into CATSDRTGGSNQPQHF. The V and J genes are TRBV24-1 and TRBJ1-5; 10 bases are shared with TRBD1. The CDR3 sequence is 16 residues long. The germline V gene has CDR1 KGHDR and CDR2 SFDVKD. V lost 4 bases and J lost 4; bases outside the gene matches: 6.

The CDR3 region has the DNA TGTGCCAGCAGTTCATGGACTGGATTATACGAGCAGTACTTC. Protein product: CASSSWTGLYEQYF. The chain uses TRBV27 and TRBJ2-7; a possible D gene is TRBD2 (5 bases). The germline CDR1 and CDR2 sequences are MNHEY and SMNVEV (reference sequence). Trimming cost V 4 bases and J 4 bases, with 14 bases left between them. This CDR3 region has 14 residues.

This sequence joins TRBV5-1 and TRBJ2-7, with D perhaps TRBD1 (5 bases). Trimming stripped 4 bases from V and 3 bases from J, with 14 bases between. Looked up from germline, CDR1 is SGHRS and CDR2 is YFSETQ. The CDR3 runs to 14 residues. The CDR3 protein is CASSGIQESYEQYF. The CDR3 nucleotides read TGCGCCAGCAGCGGAATACAGGAAAGCTACGAGCAGTACTTC.

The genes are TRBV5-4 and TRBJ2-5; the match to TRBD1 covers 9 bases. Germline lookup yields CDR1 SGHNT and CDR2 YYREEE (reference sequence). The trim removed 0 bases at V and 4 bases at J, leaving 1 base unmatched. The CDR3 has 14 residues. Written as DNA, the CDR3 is TGTGCCAGCAGCTTGGGACAGGGGGTAGAGACCCAGTACTTC. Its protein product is CASSLGQGVETQYF.

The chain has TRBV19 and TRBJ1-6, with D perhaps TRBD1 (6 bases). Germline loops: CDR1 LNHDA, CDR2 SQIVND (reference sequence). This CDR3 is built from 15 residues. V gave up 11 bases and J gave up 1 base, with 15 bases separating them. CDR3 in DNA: TGTGCCGTCCAGGAAGGGGGATCCTATAATTCACCCCTCCACTTT. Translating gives CAVQEGGSYNSPLHF.

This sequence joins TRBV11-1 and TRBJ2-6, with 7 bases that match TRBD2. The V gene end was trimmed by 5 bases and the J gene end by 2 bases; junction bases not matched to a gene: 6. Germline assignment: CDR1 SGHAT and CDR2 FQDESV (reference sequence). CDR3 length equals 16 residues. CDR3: CASSPRRGTGANVLTF. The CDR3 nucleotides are TGTGCCAGCAGCCCCCGGCGGGGGACTGGGGCCAACGTCCTGACTTTC.

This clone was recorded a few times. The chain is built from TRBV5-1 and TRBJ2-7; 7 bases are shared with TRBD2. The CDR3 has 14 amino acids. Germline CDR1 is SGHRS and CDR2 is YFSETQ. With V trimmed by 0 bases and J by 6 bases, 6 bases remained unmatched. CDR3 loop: CASSLDGREGEQYF. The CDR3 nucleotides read TGCGCCAGCAGCTTGGACGGCAGGGAGGGCGAGCAGTACTTC.

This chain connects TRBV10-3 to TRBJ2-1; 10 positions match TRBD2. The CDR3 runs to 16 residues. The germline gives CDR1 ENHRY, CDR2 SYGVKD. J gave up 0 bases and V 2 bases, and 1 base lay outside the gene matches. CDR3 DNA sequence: TGTGCCATCAGTGAGGCTAGCGGGGGCTCCTACAATGAGCAGTTCTTC. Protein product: CAISEASGGSYNEQFF.

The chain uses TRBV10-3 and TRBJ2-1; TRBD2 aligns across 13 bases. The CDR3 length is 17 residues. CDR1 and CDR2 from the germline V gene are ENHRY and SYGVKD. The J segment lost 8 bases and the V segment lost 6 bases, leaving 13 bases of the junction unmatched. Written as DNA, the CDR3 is TGTGCCATCAGGCCGGGCCCCGGGACTAGCGGGAACTATGAGCAGTTCTTC. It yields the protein CAIRPGPGTSGNYEQFF.